The 29 T cell receptor beta chains in this list originate from one sample, sequenced in a study of blood T cell repertoires in COVID-19. TCRdb keeps only in-frame clones here, not all; method: immunoSEQ multiplex PCR. The sample contains 50,000 to 70,000 clones, roughly three quarters of which appear only once. Material: peripheral blood. The source of these receptors is a man aged 50 or older with active or convalescent COVID-19.

The rearrangement uses TRBV7-2 and TRBJ1-6; D call uncertain. Germline V gene sequence: CDR1 SGHTA, CDR2 FQGNSA. The CDR3 extends over 12 amino acids. Trimming removed 2 bases at V and 9 bases at J, with 5 bases between. The CDR3 DNA reads TGTGCCAGCAGCTTAATCGGTTCACCCCTCCACTTT. Its translation: CASSLIGSPLHF.

CDR3 loop: CASSLNTGGGYEQYF. DNA for the CDR3: TGTGCCAGCAGCTTAAATACAGGGGGCGGCTACGAGCAGTACTTC. The gene calls are TRBV7-9 and TRBJ2-7; TRBD1 agrees at 9 bases. Germline CDR1 and CDR2: SEHNR and FQNEAQ (reference sequence). CDR3 length equals 15 residues. Trimming took 2 bases from V and 3 from J; bases not matched to a gene: 5.

CDR3: CASTGLAGQHTGELFF. The CDR3 nucleotides are TGTGCCAGCACCGGACTAGCGGGACAACACACCGGGGAGCTGTTTTTT. The J gene is TRBJ2-2, the V gene TRBV9, with 12 bases aligning to TRBD2. CDR3 length: 16 amino acids. Trimming took 6 bases from V and 3 from J; bases not matched to a gene: 6. In germline, CDR1 is SGDLS, CDR2 YYNGEE.

The V call is TRBV10-3, the J call TRBJ2-3; TRBD2 aligns across 16 bases. J lost 6 bases, V lost 6 bases, and 9 bases had no gene match. The germline V gene has CDR1 ENHRY and CDR2 SYGVKD. This CDR3 has 17 amino acids. The CDR3 loop is CAIRPGLAGGRDDTQYF. The CDR3 bases are TGTGCCATCAGGCCGGGACTAGCGGGGGGGCGGGATGATACGCAGTATTTT.

This CDR3 reads CASSLGLSNSPLHF. In DNA, the CDR3 is TGTGCCAGCAGCTTGGGACTCTCTAATTCACCCCTCCACTTT. This chain joins TRBV5-4 and TRBJ1-6; D ambiguous. CDR1 and CDR2 from the germline V gene are SGHNT and YYREEE (reference sequence). The V end lost 0 bases, the J end lost 6 bases, and 7 bases lay between the germline ends. This CDR3 is 14 amino acids long.

The V gene is TRBV28, the J gene TRBJ1-2, with D maybe TRBD1 (5 bases). CDR1 is MDHEN and CDR2 is SYDVKM in the germline V gene. This CDR3 spans 15 amino acids. V shed 7 bases and J shed 3 bases, with 18 bases lying between them. CDR3 region: CASTRPPTGYYGYTF. The CDR3, as DNA: TGTGCCAGCACCCGTCCCCCAACAGGCTACTATGGCTACACCTTC.

Only a few counts were recorded for this clone. This rearrangement joins TRBV6-5 to TRBJ2-5; D perhaps matches TRBD2 (5 bases). Germline assignment: CDR1 MNHEY and CDR2 SVGAGI. Trimming removed 0 bases from V and 9 bases from J, with 17 bases in between. The length of the CDR3 is 15 residues. The CDR3 sequence: CASSYSWRQDSAQYF. The CDR3 DNA follows: TGTGCCAGCAGTTACTCCTGGAGGCAGGACTCAGCCCAGTACTTC.

CDR3 protein: CASSETGGTPTQYF. For the CDR3, the DNA is TGCGCCAGCAGTGAGACCGGGGGGACACCGACCCAGTACTTC. The V call is TRBV10-2, the J call TRBJ2-5; the D gene is possibly TRBD2 (7 bases). CDR3 size: 14 residues. CDR1 and CDR2 from the germline V gene are WSHSY and SAAADI. The ends were cut back, 2 bases at V and 7 bases at J, with 14 bases in the middle.

The chain couples TRBV14 to TRBJ1-6, with a weak D call TRBD1 (6 bases). CDR3 length: 15 residues. The germline CDR1 and CDR2 sequences are SGHDN and FVKESK. V was shortened by 5 bases and J by 10 bases, with 18 bases between the two germline ends. The CDR3 DNA reads as TGTGCCAGCAGCGAAATAGGGACACGGAACTCACCCCTCCACTTT. This gives the protein CASSEIGTRNSPLHF. Using reference TRBV14 and TRBJ1-6 for the parts outside the CDR3, the full variable domain is EAGVTQFPSHSVIEKGQTVTLRCDPISGHDNLYWYRRVMGKEIKFLLHFVKESKQDESGMPNNRFLAERTGGTYSTLKVQPAELEDSGVYFCASSEIGTRNSPLHFGNGTRLTVT.

To note about this clone: A much larger clone lies one base from this, so it may be a read error. The chain carries TRBV19 and TRBJ1-1; D might be TRBD1 (6 bases). Between the trimmed V and J ends, which lost 9 bases and 10 bases, there was a span of 21 bases. Per germline, CDR1 LNHDA and CDR2 SQIVND (reference sequence). CDR3 length: 13 amino acids. DNA for the CDR3: TGTGCCAGCCATGTGGGGGTGGGGGGGGCAGCTTTCTTT. Translated, it gives CASHVGVGGAAFF.

The chain links TRBV5-1 to TRBJ2-7; TRBD1 matches at 11 bases. V shed 3 bases and J 3 bases; nucleotides not matched to a gene: 5. Germline CDR1 and CDR2: SGHRS and YFSETQ. This CDR3 comprises 15 residues. The CDR3 region has the DNA TGCGCCAGCAGCTCCGGGACAGGGGGTAACTACGAGCAGTACTTC. It specifies CASSSGTGGNYEQYF. Variable domain in full (rest from reference TRBV5-1 and TRBJ2-7): KAGVTQTPRYLIKTRGQQVTLSCSPISGHRSVSWYQQTPGQGLQFLFEYFSETQRNKGNFPGRFSGRQFSNSRSEMNVSTLELGDSALYLCASSSGTGGNYEQYFGPGTRLTVT.

The chain has TRBV7-2 and TRBJ2-4, with TRBD1 identical over 9 bases. CDR1 SGHTA and CDR2 FQGNSA come from the germline V gene. This CDR3 spans 16 amino acids. V lost 3 bases and J lost 6; bases outside the gene matches: 9. The CDR3 here is CASSFARDRAGNIQYF. The CDR3 DNA sequence: TGTGCCAGCAGCTTCGCCCGGGACAGGGCTGGAAACATTCAGTACTTC.

The chain uses TRBV9 and TRBJ2-7; weak D call: TRBD2 (5 bases). V lost 3 bases, J lost 2 bases, and 15 bases lay in between. CDR1 is SGDLS, CDR2 YYNGEE, per germline. The CDR3 extends over 15 amino acids. The CDR3 reads CASSEGGGPAYEQYF. CDR3 nucleotides: TGTGCCAGCAGCGAAGGTGGAGGACCGGCCTACGAGCAGTACTTC. The complete variable domain, with remaining parts taken from reference TRBV9 and TRBJ2-7, reads DSGVTQTPKHLITATGQRVTLRCSPRSGDLSVYWYQQSLDQGLQFLIQYYNGEERAKGNILERFSAQQFPDLHSELNLSSLELGDSALYFCASSEGGGPAYEQYFGPGTRLTVT.

The chain links TRBV5-1 to TRBJ1-4; 9 bases agree with TRBD1. CDR1 and CDR2 (germline): SGHRS, YFSETQ. The ends lost 0 bases at V and 3 bases at J; junction bases unmatched: 9. This CDR3 contains 18 residues. This chain's CDR3 is CASSLDPRQGVSNEKLFF. The CDR3 nucleotides are TGCGCCAGCAGCTTGGATCCGAGACAGGGGGTCTCTAATGAAAAACTGTTTTTT.

J is TRBJ1-1 and V is TRBV5-4; D not certain. The CDR3 length is 12 residues. Germline CDR1 and CDR2: SGHNT and YYREEE (reference sequence). V was shortened by 4 bases and J by 4 bases, with 8 bases between the two germline ends. Written as DNA, the CDR3 is TGTGCCAGCAGCCGTGAGAGCACTGAAGCTTTCTTT. It yields the protein CASSRESTEAFF.

This sequence joins TRBV19 and TRBJ1-1; D remains unclear. The germline V gene encodes CDR1 LNHDA and CDR2 SQIVND (reference sequence). The CDR3 contains 14 residues. The V gene lost 5 bases and the J gene lost 1 base, with 11 bases spanning the gap. DNA for the CDR3: TGTGCCAGTAGTGTGGTCCCGGGGAACACTGAAGCTTTCTTT. Translated, it gives CASSVVPGNTEAFF.

This sequence joins TRBV14 and TRBJ2-1; 10 positions agree with TRBD2. V shed 0 bases and J 6 bases; nucleotides not matched to a gene: 11. Per germline, CDR1 SGHDN and CDR2 FVKESK. The CDR3 runs 18 residues. The CDR3, as DNA: TGTGCCAGCAGCCAAGATTTAGGGCTAGCGGGAGCGGGCAATGAGCAGTTCTTC. Its translation: CASSQDLGLAGAGNEQFF.

This chain connects TRBV3-1 (or the pseudogene TRBV3-2) to TRBJ1-1; no clear D. Trimming removed 0 bases at V and 5 bases at J, with 7 bases between. Germline values: CDR1 LGHDT, CDR2 YNNKEL (reference sequence). The CDR3 has 13 amino acids. CDR3 region: CASSQDGVTEAFF. The DNA of the CDR3 is TGTGCCAGCAGCCAAGACGGTGTGACTGAAGCTTTCTTT.

The chain has TRBV2 and TRBJ1-1; a possible D gene is TRBD1 (5 bases). Trimming removed 9 bases at V and 0 bases at J, with 14 bases between. The CDR3 is 14 amino acids. Germline CDR1 is SNHLY and CDR2 is FYNNEI. The CDR3 sequence is CARQKDTMNTEAFF. Written as DNA, the CDR3 is TGTGCCAGGCAAAAGGACACCATGAACACTGAAGCTTTCTTT.

This clone was seen a few times. The chain recombines TRBV29-1 with TRBJ2-1, with D possibly being TRBD1 (5 bases). The germline gives CDR1 SQVTM, CDR2 ANQGSEA. V lost 5 bases and J 7 bases, leaving 21 bases between the germline ends. The CDR3 has 15 amino acids. Here the CDR3 reads CSVRSLGPALNEQFF. The DNA of the CDR3 is TGCAGCGTTCGTTCCTTGGGGCCCGCTTTGAATGAGCAGTTCTTC.

This clone was seen a few times. Here the CDR3 DNA reads TGTGCCAGCAGCTACGACAGGGGCGTCACCGGGGAGCTGTTTTTT. Translating it yields CASSYDRGVTGELFF. The V call is TRBV5-4, the J call TRBJ2-2, with 8 bases that match TRBD1. The junction had 5 bases not matched to a gene; V was cut back by 3 bases and J by 4 bases. The CDR3 loop spans 15 amino acids. Germline-derived CDR1 and CDR2 are SGHNT and YYREEE (reference sequence).

This chain links TRBV3-1 (or the pseudogene TRBV3-2) with TRBJ1-2; a possible D gene is TRBD1 (5 bases). V lost 0 bases, J lost 4 bases, and 6 bases lay in between. Germline assignment: CDR1 LGHDT and CDR2 YNNKEL (reference sequence). The CDR3 runs 13 residues. The CDR3 DNA reads as TGTGCCAGCAGCCAAGATCAGGGCTATGGCTACACCTTC. This gives the protein CASSQDQGYGYTF.

The rearrangement joins TRBV14 to TRBJ1-5, with a possible D match to TRBD1 (5 bases). CDR1 is SGHDN and CDR2 is FVKESK in the germline V gene. V was clipped by 2 bases and J by 4 bases, with 15 bases between them. This CDR3 contains 16 residues. Here the CDR3 reads CASSQIPGRGNQPQHF. The CDR3, as DNA: TGTGCCAGCAGCCAAATTCCCGGAAGGGGAAATCAGCCCCAGCATTTT.

This clone was detected only once. This chain uses TRBV27 with TRBJ2-3; 9 nucleotides match TRBD2. The CDR3 extends over 14 amino acids. V dropped 5 bases and J dropped 7; count of bases not matched to a gene: 7. Germline-derived CDR1 and CDR2 are MNHEY and SMNVEV (reference sequence). CDR3 in amino acids: CASSGSGGGNTQYF. The CDR3 bases are TGTGCCAGCAGTGGTAGCGGGGGAGGGAATACGCAGTATTTT.

The chain carries TRBV11-3 and TRBJ2-2; 12 bases agree with TRBD2. Germline CDR1 is SGHNT and CDR2 is YENEEA. This CDR3 region has 18 residues. V lost 5 bases, J lost 6 bases, and 13 bases stayed unmatched. The CDR3 DNA reads as TGTGCCAGCAGCGGAAGCGGAAGACTAGCGGGAGTAGCCGGGGAGCTGTTTTTT. This gives the protein CASSGSGRLAGVAGELFF.

This clone has a handful of counts. The J gene is TRBJ1-2, the V gene TRBV9, with 9 bases identical to TRBD1. This CDR3 is 15 amino acids long. Germline lookup yields CDR1 SGDLS and CDR2 YYNGEE. J gave up 7 bases and V 4 bases, and 11 bases lay outside the gene matches. The CDR3 loop reads CASSPQYGDRVGYTF. The CDR3 coding sequence is TGTGCCAGCAGCCCCCAATACGGGGACAGGGTTGGCTACACCTTC.

This clone has more than one count but fewer than ten. V and J are TRBV11-3 and TRBJ2-3; D might be TRBD2 (5 bases). The CDR3 has 16 residues. V lost 5 bases, J lost 2 bases, and 17 bases lay in between. Germline values: CDR1 SGHNT, CDR2 YENEEA. In DNA, the CDR3 is TGTGCCAGCAGCCCATCCGGGGTTGGGGTCACAGATACGCAGTATTTT. Translation: CASSPSGVGVTDTQYF.

This clone is judged medium-sized. The chain employs TRBV6-6 and TRBJ2-5; D unclear. This CDR3 is built from 15 residues. Germline CDR1 and CDR2: MNHNY and SVGAGI (reference sequence). V lost 2 bases to trimming and J lost 3 bases, with 13 bases between them. CDR3 residues: CASSYSAAGEETQYF. CDR3 bases: TGTGCCAGCAGTTACAGCGCAGCCGGAGAAGAGACCCAGTACTTC.

The rearrangement uses TRBV6-6 and TRBJ1-2; 8 nucleotides match TRBD1. Germline V gene lookup returns CDR1 MNHNY and CDR2 SVGAGI (reference sequence). Unmatched junction bases numbered 1, after V lost 0 bases and J lost 10 bases. CDR3 length: 12 amino acids. Here the CDR3 reads CASSYSTGVYTF. As DNA, the CDR3 is TGTGCCAGCAGTTACTCGACAGGGGTCTACACCTTC.